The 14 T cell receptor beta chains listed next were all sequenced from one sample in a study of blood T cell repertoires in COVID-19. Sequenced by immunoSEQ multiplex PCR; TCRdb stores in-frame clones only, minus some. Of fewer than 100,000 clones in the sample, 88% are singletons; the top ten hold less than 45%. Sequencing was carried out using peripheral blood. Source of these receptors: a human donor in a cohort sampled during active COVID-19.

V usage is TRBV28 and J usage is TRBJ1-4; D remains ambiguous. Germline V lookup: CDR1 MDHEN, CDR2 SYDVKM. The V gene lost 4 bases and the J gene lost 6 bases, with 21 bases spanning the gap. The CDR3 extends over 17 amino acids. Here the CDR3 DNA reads TGTGCCAGCAGTTCCCCCGGGTCCTTTGGGTTGCATGAAAAACTGTTTTTT. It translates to CASSSPGSFGLHEKLFF.

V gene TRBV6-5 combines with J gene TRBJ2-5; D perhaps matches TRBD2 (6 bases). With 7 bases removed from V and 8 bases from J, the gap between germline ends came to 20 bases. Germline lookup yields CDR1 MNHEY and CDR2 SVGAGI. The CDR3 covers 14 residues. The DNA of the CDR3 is TGTGCCAGCATCCCAATGAGTCGCGGGGTTACCCAGTACTTC. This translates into CASIPMSRGVTQYF.

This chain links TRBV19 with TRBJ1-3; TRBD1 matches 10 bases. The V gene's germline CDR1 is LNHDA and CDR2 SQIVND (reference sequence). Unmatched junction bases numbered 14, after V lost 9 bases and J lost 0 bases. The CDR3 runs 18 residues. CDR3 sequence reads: CASKRDRGRSHSGNTIYF. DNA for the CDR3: TGTGCCAGCAAACGGGACAGGGGACGTTCCCACTCTGGAAACACCATATATTTT.

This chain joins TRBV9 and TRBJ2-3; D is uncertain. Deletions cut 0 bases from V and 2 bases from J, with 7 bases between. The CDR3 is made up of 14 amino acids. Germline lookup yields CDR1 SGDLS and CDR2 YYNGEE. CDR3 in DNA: TGTGCCAGCAGCGTAGCGGGTTACACAGATACGCAGTATTTT. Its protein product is CASSVAGYTDTQYF.

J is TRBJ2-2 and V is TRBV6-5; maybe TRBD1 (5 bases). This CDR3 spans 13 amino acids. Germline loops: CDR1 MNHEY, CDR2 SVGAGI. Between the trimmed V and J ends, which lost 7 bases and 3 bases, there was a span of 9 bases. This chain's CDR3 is CASKGPDTGELFF. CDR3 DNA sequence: TGTGCCAGCAAGGGGCCGGACACCGGGGAGCTGTTTTTT.

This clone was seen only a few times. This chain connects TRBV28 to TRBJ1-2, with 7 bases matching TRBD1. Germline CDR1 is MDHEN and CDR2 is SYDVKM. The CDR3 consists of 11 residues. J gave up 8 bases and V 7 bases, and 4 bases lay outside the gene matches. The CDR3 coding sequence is TGTGCCAGCACAGGGGGGTACGGCTACACCTTC. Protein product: CASTGGYGYTF.

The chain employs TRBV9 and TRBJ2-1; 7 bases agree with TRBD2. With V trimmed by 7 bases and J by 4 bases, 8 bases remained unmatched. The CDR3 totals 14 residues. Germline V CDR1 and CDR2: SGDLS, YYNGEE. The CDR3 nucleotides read TGTGCCAGCGGGCGGGAGATGGAGTACAATGAGCAGTTCTTC. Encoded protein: CASGREMEYNEQFF. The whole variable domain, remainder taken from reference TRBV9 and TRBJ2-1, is DSGVTQTPKHLITATGQRVTLRCSPRSGDLSVYWYQQSLDQGLQFLIQYYNGEERAKGNILERFSAQQFPDLHSELNLSSLELGDSALYFCASGREMEYNEQFFGPGTRLTVL.

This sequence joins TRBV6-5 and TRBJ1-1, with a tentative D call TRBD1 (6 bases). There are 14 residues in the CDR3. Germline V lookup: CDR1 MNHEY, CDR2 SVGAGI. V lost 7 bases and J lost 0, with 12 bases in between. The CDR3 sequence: CASKGTSLNTEAFF. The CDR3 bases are TGTGCCAGCAAAGGGACAAGCTTGAACACTGAAGCTTTCTTT.

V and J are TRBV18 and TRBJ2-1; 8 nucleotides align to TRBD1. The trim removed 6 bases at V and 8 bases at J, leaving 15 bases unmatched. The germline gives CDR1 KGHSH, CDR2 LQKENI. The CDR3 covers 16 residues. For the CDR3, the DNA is TGTGCCAGCTCTACCCAGGGGGCAGGGGAGGTAGATGAGCAGTTCTTC. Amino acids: CASSTQGAGEVDEQFF.

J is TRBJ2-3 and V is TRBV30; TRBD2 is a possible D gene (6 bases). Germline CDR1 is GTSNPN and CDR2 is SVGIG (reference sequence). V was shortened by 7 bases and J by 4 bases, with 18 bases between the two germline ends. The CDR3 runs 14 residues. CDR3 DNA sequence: TGTGCCTACCTCACGGGACTCGGGGCAGATACGCAGTATTTT. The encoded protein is CAYLTGLGADTQYF.

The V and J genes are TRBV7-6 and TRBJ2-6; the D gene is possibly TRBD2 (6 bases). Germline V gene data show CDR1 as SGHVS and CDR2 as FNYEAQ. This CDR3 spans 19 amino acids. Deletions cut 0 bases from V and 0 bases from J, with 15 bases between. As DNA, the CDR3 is TGTGCCAGCAGCTTAGCGCGGCGGGATTCGGTCTCTGGGGCCAACGTCCTGACTTTC. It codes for CASSLARRDSVSGANVLTF. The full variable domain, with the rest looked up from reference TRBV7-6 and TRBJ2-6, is GAGVSQSPRYKVTKRGQDVALRCDPISGHVSLYWYRQALGQGPEFLTYFNYEAQQDKSGLPNDRFSAERPEGSISTLTIQRTEQRDSAMYRCASSLARRDSVSGANVLTFGAGSRLTVL.

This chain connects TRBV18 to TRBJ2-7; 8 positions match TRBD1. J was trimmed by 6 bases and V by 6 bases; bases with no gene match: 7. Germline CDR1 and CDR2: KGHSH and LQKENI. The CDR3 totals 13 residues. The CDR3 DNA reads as TGTGCCAGCTCCCTGGACAGGGTGTCCGAGCAGTACTTC. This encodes CASSLDRVSEQYF.

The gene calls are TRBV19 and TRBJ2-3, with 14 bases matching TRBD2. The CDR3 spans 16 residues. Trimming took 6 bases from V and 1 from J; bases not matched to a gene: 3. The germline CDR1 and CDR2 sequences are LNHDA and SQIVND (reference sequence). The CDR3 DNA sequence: TGTGCCAGTAGCCCGGGACTAGCGGGGGGCACAGATACGCAGTATTTT. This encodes CASSPGLAGGTDTQYF. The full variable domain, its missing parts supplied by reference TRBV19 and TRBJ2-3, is DGGITQSPKYLFRKEGQNVTLSCEQNLNHDAMYWYRQDPGQGLRLIYYSQIVNDFQKGDIAEGYSVSREKKESFPLTVTSAQKNPTAFYLCASSPGLAGGTDTQYFGPGTRLTVL.

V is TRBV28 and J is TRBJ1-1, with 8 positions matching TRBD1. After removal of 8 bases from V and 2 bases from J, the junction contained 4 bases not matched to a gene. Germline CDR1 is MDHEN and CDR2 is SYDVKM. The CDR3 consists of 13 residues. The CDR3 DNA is TGTGCCAGCTTTGACAGGGGCAACACTGAAGCTTTCTTT. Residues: CASFDRGNTEAFF.